The rows below give T cell receptor beta chains drawn from one sample of a study of blood T cell repertoires in COVID-19. Libraries were prepared by immunoSEQ multiplex PCR; TCRdb keeps only in-frame clonotypes and omits some of them. The sample yields approximately 120,000 clones, approximately 84% seen once. The specimen was peripheral blood. The receptors originated from a human donor in a cohort sampled during active COVID-19. CDR3s include the opening cysteine and the closing phenylalanine or tryptophan. Each record gives: V gene, clone size, CDR3 protein. Expanded clones are given a class, and other clones once, few, many or no size at all.

TRBV6-5	once	CASRLERGSYNEQFF
TRBV5-4	NA	CASSPRDRAYGYTF
TRBV10-3	NA	CAIGDTPGNTEAFF
TRBV12-3/TRBV12-4	NA	CASSLGTPETQYF
TRBV6-5	once	CASSYTWDRGYEQYF
TRBV6-2/TRBV6-3	once	CASSYAWAFSYEQYF
TRBV9	NA	CASSVSGGQSTDTQYF
TRBV5-5	NA	CASSLQGNTEAFF
TRBV27	NA	CASSFGTAYEQYF
TRBV10-3	once	CAISDSSGGAFDEQFF
TRBV5-4	NA	CASSPGGGERGANVLTF
TRBV25-1	NA	CASSEYDRLDEKLFF
TRBV3-1/TRBV3-2	once	CASSQELIAGVPETQYF
TRBV2	NA	CASGPGQERLSSYEQYF
TRBV29-1	NA	CSVHMPRGGYEQYF
TRBV7-2	NA	CASSSGGPDTQYF
TRBV3-1/TRBV3-2	NA	CASGVQLSYEQFF
TRBV6-2/TRBV6-3	NA	CASSYVPGQGGDEKLFF
TRBV3-1/TRBV3-2	few	CASSQGHSTNQPQHF
TRBV11-3	NA	CASSSSSGGGYNEQFF
TRBV6-5	NA	CASRGQGGGRAFF
TRBV2	few	CASSPPAYEQYF
TRBV12-2	NA	CASRLHVPGLGTEAFF
TRBV5-1	NA	CASSLGPSGGNTDTQYF
TRBV21-1	NA	CASSKVGGRDYGYTF
TRBV7-9	NA	CASSLTGVRPWNEQFF
TRBV11-2	NA	CASSLIMSTEAFF
TRBV10-3	NA	CAISEPDRGSYEQYF
TRBV7-8	NA	CASSSPSRDRSSYEQYF
TRBV30	NA	CACRGEATNEKLFF
TRBV7-3	NA	CASSPRGLVEETQYF
TRBV10-3	NA	CAVSLGSPGANVLTF
TRBV5-8	NA	CASNIGSVYEQYF
TRBV7-9	NA	CASTKGTGGIGYTF
TRBV20-1	NA	CSASKPGTGRETQYF
TRBV4-1	once	CASSHLTSGGQETQYF
TRBV7-2	NA	CASGQGGQPQHF
TRBV27	few	CASKQGSSYNSPLHF
TRBV5-1	NA	CASIPSQTGTGELFF
TRBV10-3	few	CAISADRIEQYF
TRBV14	NA	CASSQVGLLNSVSPLHF
TRBV18	NA	CASSLSSNYGYTF
TRBV12-3/TRBV12-4	NA	CASSSGVAEAFF
TRBV5-1	once	CASSRKEGEAFF
TRBV6-5	NA	CASSYGVGGNEQFF
TRBV6-6	NA	CASSQRLISSYEQYF
TRBV6-1	many	CASSVPPGTSSNEQFF
TRBV5-1	NA	CASSPTVSGNTIYF
TRBV19	NA	CATSPGGAITGELFF
TRBV3-1/TRBV3-2	NA	CASSASGASYEQYF